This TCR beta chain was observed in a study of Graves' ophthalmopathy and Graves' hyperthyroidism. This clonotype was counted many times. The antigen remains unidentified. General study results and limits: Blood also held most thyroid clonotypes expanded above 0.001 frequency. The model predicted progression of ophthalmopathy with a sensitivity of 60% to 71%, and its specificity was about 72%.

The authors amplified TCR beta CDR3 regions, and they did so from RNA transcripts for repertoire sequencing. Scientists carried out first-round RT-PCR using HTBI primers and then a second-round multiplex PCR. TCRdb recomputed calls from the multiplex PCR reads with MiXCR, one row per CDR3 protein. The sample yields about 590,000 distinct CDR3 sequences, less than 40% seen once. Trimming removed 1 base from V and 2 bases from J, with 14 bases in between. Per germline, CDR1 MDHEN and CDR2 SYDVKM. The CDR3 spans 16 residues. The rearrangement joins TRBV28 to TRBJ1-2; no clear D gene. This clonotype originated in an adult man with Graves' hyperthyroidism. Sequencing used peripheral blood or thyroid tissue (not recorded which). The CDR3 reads CASSLFGFEQNYGYTF. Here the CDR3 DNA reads TGTGCCAGCAGTTTATTTGGCTTTGAACAGAACTATGGCTACACCTTC.